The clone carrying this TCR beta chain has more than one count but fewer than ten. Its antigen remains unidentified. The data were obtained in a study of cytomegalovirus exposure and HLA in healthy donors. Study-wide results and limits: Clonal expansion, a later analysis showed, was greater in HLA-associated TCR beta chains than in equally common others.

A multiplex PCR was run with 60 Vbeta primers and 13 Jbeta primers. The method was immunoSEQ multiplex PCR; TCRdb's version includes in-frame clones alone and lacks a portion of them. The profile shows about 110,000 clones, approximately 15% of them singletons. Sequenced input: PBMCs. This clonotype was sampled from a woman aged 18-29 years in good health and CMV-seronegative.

CDR3 residues: CAISPDPGTYEQYF. The CDR3 DNA follows: TGTGCCATCAGTCCCGACCCAGGAACCTACGAGCAGTACTTC. The V gene is TRBV10-3, the J gene TRBJ2-7, with D uncertain. Germline assignment: CDR1 ENHRY and CDR2 SYGVKD. This CDR3 has 14 amino acids. Trimming stripped 5 bases from V and 2 bases from J, with 13 bases between.